This T cell receptor beta chain emerged from a study of T cell clonotyping in hematopoietic cell transplantation. Stated time point: recipient sample about 28 days before transplant, after cytoreduction. Study observations and caveats: At the given depth, recipient repertoires were over 97% de novo clonotypes. Higher Inverse Simpson Index values in graft donor and pretransplant recipient predicted broader posttransplant TCR diversity. Cells were unsorted, so CD4 and CD8 contributions were not separated.

Trimming cost V 6 bases and J 7 bases, with 12 bases left between them. Looked up from germline, CDR1 is MNHEY and CDR2 is SVGAGI. This CDR3 region has 12 residues. Here immunoSEQ multiplex PCR was the method, and the copy in TCRdb shows in-frame clones only, minus some. Found here are about 29,000 clones, roughly 80% of them singletons; the top ten hold approximately 6.6%. To note about this clone: Its antigen is unknown.

The sequence came from a woman in her thirties with chronic myeloid leukemia. Some clones in this sample may be carry-over from other donors' samples. The chain joins TRBV6-5 to TRBJ1-2, with a weak D call TRBD1 (5 bases). The input for sequencing was peripheral blood mononuclear cells, taken before stem cell transplant. The CDR3 DNA reads as TGTGCCAGCAGATTCCCCAGGGCTGGCTACACCTTC. Translating it yields CASRFPRAGYTF.